This T cell receptor (beta chain) originates from a study of tumor-infiltrating lymphocytes in primary liver carcinoma. At the level of the study: Recorded tumor stage was T1-T3 N0M0, with diameters of about 4.2 to 10 cm.

TCR beta cDNA was prepared out of roughly 490 ng total RNA by means of a constant-region primer. Three nested multiplex PCR rounds, a slightly modified ARM-PCR, produced the libraries for TCR beta. Use of TRBV1-TRBV30 forward primers with a C-beta reverse primer characterized the first two PCR rounds, which lasted roughly 11 cycles each. Each CDR3 protein gets one entry after TCRdb re-called the multiplex PCR reads with MiXCR. The table has 20,000 or so distinct CDR3 sequences, approximately 70% seen once; the top ten hold over 35%. Total RNA and DNA came together from roughly 20-30 mg of bulk tissue without cell sorting. There were only treatment-naive patients, all with chronic HBV infection. Each sampled tumor had five separate regions taken from it. CDR3 length equals 15 residues. Germline CDR1 SGHRS, CDR2 YFSETQ. Concerning this clonotype itself: The antigen remains undetermined. This may be a read error, as it is one base from a much larger clone.

Points from the study as a whole: Compared with tumor region pairs, tumor-adjacent and tumor-blood pairs overlapped less.

The sequence derives from a man aged 35-49 years with primary liver carcinoma and hepatitis B virus infection. The chain uses TRBV5-1 and TRBJ2-1, with a tentative D call TRBD2 (7 bases). The sample comprised liver tumor tissue from sampling region 1. The subset here: tumor region T1, superior pole. This chain's CDR3 is CASSASRGGWDEHFF. The DNA of the CDR3 is TGCGCCAGCAGCGCTTCGAGGGGGGGCTGGGATGAGCACTTCTTC.